This T cell receptor (beta chain) was identified in a study of synovial regulatory T cells in juvenile arthritis. Overall study findings and caveats: iaTreg cells shared more CDR3 sequences with synovial Tregs than other blood Tregs did.

Method: immunoSEQ multiplex PCR; TCRdb's copy keeps in-frame clones and lacks some. The listing contains roughly 2,200 clones. With regard to this clone: What it binds is not known.

Germline CDR1 is SGHRS and CDR2 is YFSETQ. The CDR3 loop spans 15 amino acids. The record lacks a DNA sequence. Each patient with active arthritis gave synovial fluid along with matched peripheral blood. Donors were around 10 juvenile idiopathic arthritis patients with active disease. Median age around 12 years (about 2.1-25); median disease duration approximately seven years (0.2-19.1). Synovial Treg cells showed FOXP3 TSDR demethylation like blood Treg cells. This sequence originates from a donor aged 2-29 years with juvenile idiopathic arthritis. Sequenced material: Treg cells from the synovium. The genes are TRBV5-1 and TRBJ2-1; TCRdb picks TRBD2, but there is no DNA to check that call. This chain's CDR3 is CASSLGGGPINEQFF.